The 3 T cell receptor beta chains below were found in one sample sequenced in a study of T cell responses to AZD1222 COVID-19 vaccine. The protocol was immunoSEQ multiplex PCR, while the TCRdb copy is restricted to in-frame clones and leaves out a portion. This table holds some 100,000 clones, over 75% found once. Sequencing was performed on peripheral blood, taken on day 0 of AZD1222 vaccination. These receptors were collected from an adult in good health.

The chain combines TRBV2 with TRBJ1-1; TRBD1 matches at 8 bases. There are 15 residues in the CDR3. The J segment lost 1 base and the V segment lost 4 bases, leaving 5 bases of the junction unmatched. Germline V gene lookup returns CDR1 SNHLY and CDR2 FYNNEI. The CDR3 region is CASSGQGLANTEAFF. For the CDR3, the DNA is TGTGCCAGCAGTGGACAGGGGTTGGCGAACACTGAAGCTTTCTTT.

The DNA of the CDR3 is TGCGCCAGCAGTCAGCGAAGCGGGAGGCCCCCAGCATACACCGGGGAGCTGTTTTTT. Translating gives CASSQRSGRPPAYTGELFF. The chain recombines TRBV5-1 with TRBJ2-2; TRBD2 agrees at 9 bases. The germline V gene encodes CDR1 SGHRS and CDR2 YFSETQ. After removal of 5 bases from V and 3 bases from J, the junction contained 17 bases not matched to a gene. The CDR3 has 19 amino acids.

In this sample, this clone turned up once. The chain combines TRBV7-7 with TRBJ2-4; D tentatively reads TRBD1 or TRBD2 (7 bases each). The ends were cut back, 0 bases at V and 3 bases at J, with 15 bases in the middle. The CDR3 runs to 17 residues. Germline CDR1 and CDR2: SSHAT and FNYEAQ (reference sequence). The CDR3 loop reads CASSLAGRGLGKNIQYF. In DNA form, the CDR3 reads TGTGCCAGCAGCTTAGCGGGGAGGGGGCTTGGCAAAAACATTCAGTACTTC.